Below, 27 T cell receptor beta chains from the same sample are listed, as sequenced in a study of T cell responses to AZD1222 COVID-19 vaccine. TCRdb's table, derived via immunoSEQ multiplex PCR, lists solely in-frame clones and lacks some. The sample has approximately 100,000 clones, about 87% seen once. This specimen was peripheral blood, taken on day 0 of AZD1222 vaccination. All receptors derive from an adult in good health.

V gene TRBV7-9 combines with J gene TRBJ2-3; 8 bases align to TRBD2. The CDR3 consists of 15 residues. Trimming removed 3 bases from V and 6 bases from J; junction bases left unmatched: 8. CDR1 and CDR2 (germline): SEHNR, FQNEAQ (reference sequence). The chain's CDR3 is CASSFSSGSGDTQYF. The CDR3 nucleotides read TGTGCCAGCAGCTTCTCTAGCGGGTCCGGGGATACGCAGTATTTT.

This chain connects TRBV7-9 to TRBJ1-2; D is unclear. This CDR3 has 13 residues. Trimming pared 5 bases from V and 4 bases from J, leaving 11 bases between. Germline V lookup: CDR1 SEHNR, CDR2 FQNEAQ (reference sequence). CDR3 DNA sequence: TGTGCCAGCAGCGAATCAGCGGCCTATGGCTACACCTTC. This encodes CASSESAAYGYTF. The full variable domain, completed using reference TRBV7-9 and TRBJ1-2, is DTGVSQNPRHKITKRGQNVTFRCDPISEHNRLYWYRQTLGQGPEFLTYFQNEAQLEKSRLLSDRFSAERPKGSFSTLEIQRTEQGDSAMYLCASSESAAYGYTFGSGTRLTVV.

The J gene is TRBJ2-7, the V gene TRBV5-8; TRBD2 aligns across 7 bases. The CDR3 sequence is 13 residues long. V gave up 1 base and J gave up 5 bases; unmatched junction bases: 3. Germline V CDR1 and CDR2: SGHTS, YDEGEE. CDR3 sequence reads: CASSLTGGHEQYF. CDR3 bases: TGTGCCAGCAGCTTGACGGGAGGTCACGAGCAGTACTTC.

The chain joins TRBV13 to TRBJ1-2, with 9 bases matching TRBD1. This CDR3 comprises 14 residues. Germline CDR1 is PRHDT and CDR2 is FYEKMQ (reference sequence). V dropped 3 bases and J dropped 4; count of bases not matched to a gene: 3. The DNA for the CDR3 is TGTGCCAGCAGCTTGACAGGGGGGGGCTATGGCTACACCTTC. Protein: CASSLTGGGYGYTF.

The chain couples TRBV5-6 to TRBJ2-1; 14 bases match TRBD2. Trimming cost V 2 bases and J 7 bases; bases outside gene matches: 5. The CDR3 sequence is 16 residues long. Germline values: CDR1 SGHDT, CDR2 YYEEEE. CDR3 in amino acids: CASSFFGTSGGNEQFF. CDR3 nucleotides: TGTGCCAGCAGCTTCTTCGGGACTAGCGGGGGAAATGAGCAGTTCTTC.

The rearrangement links TRBV18 to TRBJ2-7, with no clear D. Germline V gives CDR1 KGHSH, CDR2 LQKENI. The CDR3 loop spans 11 amino acids. The V gene lost 5 bases and the J gene lost 3 bases, with 5 bases spanning the gap. The CDR3 sequence: CASSSNYEQYF. The CDR3 DNA follows: TGTGCCAGCTCATCAAACTACGAGCAGTACTTC.

This clone was seen only once. The chain is built from TRBV9 and TRBJ2-3; D perhaps matches TRBD2 (6 bases). Germline assignment: CDR1 SGDLS and CDR2 YYNGEE. CDR3 length: 15 residues. Trimming shortened V by 3 bases and J by 0 bases, and 11 bases separated the two germline ends. This chain's CDR3 is CASSASGTSTDTQYF. The DNA of the CDR3 is TGTGCCAGCAGCGCTTCTGGGACTAGCACAGATACGCAGTATTTT.

The chain carries TRBV25-1 and TRBJ2-3, with TRBD1 identical over 7 bases. The CDR3 is 15 residues long. Losses at the gene ends were 4 bases for V and 4 bases for J; bases not matched to a gene: 8. Looked up from germline, CDR1 is MGHDK and CDR2 is SYGVNS. CDR3 in DNA: TGTGCCAGCAGTGCTTCGAGGGGGCCGGCAGATACGCAGTATTTT. Translating it yields CASSASRGPADTQYF.

The V gene is TRBV6-5, the J gene TRBJ1-1; a possible D gene is TRBD1 (5 bases). This CDR3 has 14 amino acids. Per the germline V gene, CDR1 is MNHEY and CDR2 is SVGAGI. Deletions cut 5 bases from V and 1 base from J, with 11 bases between. The CDR3 sequence is CASSSPGQNTEAFF. CDR3 coding DNA: TGTGCCAGCAGTAGCCCAGGGCAGAACACTGAAGCTTTCTTT.

There are a few counts of this clone. The CDR3 is CASSHGGLAGGQRADTQYF. The CDR3 coding sequence is TGCGCCAGCAGCCATGGGGGACTAGCGGGAGGTCAGAGGGCAGATACGCAGTATTTT. J is TRBJ2-3 and V is TRBV4-1, with TRBD2 matching 15 bases. With 3 bases clipped from V and 4 bases from J, the junction kept 11 bases outside the gene matches. The length of the CDR3 is 19 residues. From germline, CDR1 is MGHRA and CDR2 YSYEKL.

The chain employs TRBV9 and TRBJ2-3, with 10 bases aligning to TRBD2. From germline, CDR1 is SGDLS and CDR2 YYNGEE. This CDR3 spans 15 amino acids. J was trimmed by 4 bases and V by 0 bases; bases with no gene match: 2. The CDR3 DNA reads TGTGCCAGCAGCGTAGCGGGGACTAGCGCAGATACGCAGTATTTT. Translating it yields CASSVAGTSADTQYF.

The rearrangement joins TRBV6-1 to TRBJ2-2, with 7 positions matching TRBD2. The CDR3 is made up of 17 amino acids. Germline V gene lookup returns CDR1 MNHNS and CDR2 SASEGT. The V segment lost 4 bases and the J segment 5 bases; nucleotides outside the gene matches: 13. The CDR3 DNA reads TGTGCCAGCAGTGCCTTAGCGGGTTCCACGGGGACCGGGGAGCTGTTTTTT. The encoded protein is CASSALAGSTGTGELFF.

This sequence joins TRBV5-4 and TRBJ2-2; 9 bases agree with TRBD2. Trimming at V came to 5 bases and at J to 4 bases, leaving 9 bases not matched to a gene. Looked up from germline, CDR1 is SGHNT and CDR2 is YYREEE (reference sequence). The CDR3 is made up of 16 amino acids. For the CDR3, the DNA is TGTGCCAGCAGTTTTCCGGGACTAGCCAGCACCGGGGAGCTGTTTTTT. Amino acid sequence: CASSFPGLASTGELFF.

The chain recombines TRBV9 with TRBJ1-3; no definite D call. Germline V gene sequence: CDR1 SGDLS, CDR2 YYNGEE. Trimming left V 0 bases short and J 0 bases short, with 7 bases between. This CDR3 contains 15 residues. The CDR3 nucleotides are TGTGCCAGCAGCGTAGGGAGTCTCTCTGGAAACACCATATATTTT. Its protein is CASSVGSLSGNTIYF.

The V call is TRBV19, the J call TRBJ2-4, with D possibly being TRBD2 (5 bases). V lost 6 bases and J 3 bases, leaving 9 bases between the germline ends. The CDR3 is 13 amino acids. Germline V gene data show CDR1 as LNHDA and CDR2 as SQIVND (reference sequence). The chain's CDR3 is CASSHGDKNIQYF. The CDR3 bases are TGTGCCAGTAGCCACGGGGACAAAAACATTCAGTACTTC.

The rearrangement joins TRBV19 to TRBJ1-1, with D possibly being TRBD1 (5 bases). Germline V lookup: CDR1 LNHDA, CDR2 SQIVND (reference sequence). This CDR3 contains 14 residues. Between the trimmed V and J ends, which lost 5 bases and 0 bases, there was a span of 10 bases. For the CDR3, the DNA is TGTGCCAGTAGTGGGGGGGTCTTGAACACTGAAGCTTTCTTT. Its translation: CASSGGVLNTEAFF.

The rearrangement joins TRBV27 to TRBJ2-3, with D perhaps matching TRBD1 or TRBD2 (6 bases each). The V end lost 2 bases, the J end lost 4 bases, and 19 bases lay between the germline ends. The germline V gene encodes CDR1 MNHEY and CDR2 SMNVEV (reference sequence). This CDR3 spans 17 amino acids. CDR3 in DNA: TGTGCCAGCAGTTTAATTCGGGGGACATTACCCCCAGATACGCAGTATTTT. This gives the protein CASSLIRGTLPPDTQYF.

V gene TRBV19 combines with J gene TRBJ1-5; D is possibly TRBD1 (6 bases). The CDR3 is 16 amino acids. The V gene lost 4 bases and the J gene lost 4 bases, with 17 bases spanning the gap. Germline V gene data show CDR1 as LNHDA and CDR2 as SQIVND (reference sequence). The CDR3 DNA sequence: TGTGCCAGTAGTACGCGACAGGAGATGGGGAATCAGCCCCAGCATTTT. It encodes CASSTRQEMGNQPQHF.

The chain combines TRBV6-1 with TRBJ2-7, with a tentative D call TRBD2 (5 bases). The CDR3 runs 14 residues. Germline V gene sequence: CDR1 MNHNS, CDR2 SASEGT. Trimming took off 0 bases at V and 4 bases at J, with 10 bases between the two ends. The CDR3 DNA reads TGTGCCAGCAGTGAAGCGGGAGTAGAGTACGAGCAGTACTTC. Its protein is CASSEAGVEYEQYF.

As regards this clone: The sample has other DNA sequences that encode this CDR3 too. This rearrangement joins TRBV5-6 to TRBJ2-5; 13 bases map to TRBD2. Per the germline V gene, CDR1 is SGHDT and CDR2 is YYEEEE. The trim removed 0 bases at V and 4 bases at J, leaving 0 bases unmatched. The CDR3 runs to 15 residues. The CDR3 protein is CASSLGTSGRETQYF. CDR3 sequence (DNA): TGTGCCAGCAGCTTGGGGACTAGCGGGAGAGAGACCCAGTACTTC.

The chain carries TRBV30 and TRBJ1-6; D possibly corresponds to TRBD1 (5 bases). Germline V gives CDR1 GTSNPN, CDR2 SVGIG (reference sequence). V was shortened by 1 base and J by 7 bases, with 8 bases between the two germline ends. The CDR3 consists of 13 residues. The CDR3 is CAWSEQANSPLHF. CDR3 in DNA: TGTGCCTGGAGTGAACAGGCAAATTCACCCCTCCACTTT.

The chain links TRBV28 to TRBJ1-5; TRBD1 matches at 10 bases. The CDR3 is 14 amino acids. Germline V gene data show CDR1 as MDHEN and CDR2 as SYDVKM. J gave up 8 bases and V 4 bases, and 5 bases lay outside the gene matches. CDR3 coding DNA: TGTGCCAGCAGTTGGGGGACAGGGGAGGAGCCCCAGCATTTT. Its translation: CASSWGTGEEPQHF.

Regarding this clone: The same CDR3 arises from other DNA sequences in this sample as well. The chain carries TRBV5-4 and TRBJ1-2; D is unclear. The germline gives CDR1 SGHNT, CDR2 YYREEE (reference sequence). The CDR3 sequence is 12 residues long. Trimming took 2 bases from V and 1 from J, leaving 3 bases between them. The CDR3 DNA reads as TGTGCCAGCAGCTTAGATAACTATGGCTACACCTTC. It translates to CASSLDNYGYTF.

V and J are TRBV7-6 and TRBJ2-7; TRBD2 matches at 7 bases. V lost 1 base, J lost 2 bases, and 5 bases stayed unmatched. This CDR3 is built from 15 residues. CDR1 is SGHVS, CDR2 FNYEAQ, per germline. The CDR3 here is CASSLEAGVAYEQYF. For the CDR3, the DNA is TGTGCCAGCAGCTTAGAGGCGGGAGTGGCCTACGAGCAGTACTTC.

This chain links TRBV5-6 with TRBJ1-4; TRBD1 aligns across 11 bases. The CDR3 length is 15 residues. Germline lookup yields CDR1 SGHDT and CDR2 YYEEEE. With 4 bases clipped from V and 8 bases from J, the junction kept 7 bases outside the gene matches. The CDR3 protein is CASSTDRGRGEKLFF. The CDR3 DNA reads TGTGCCAGCAGCACGGACAGGGGGCGAGGCGAAAAACTGTTTTTT.

V is TRBV5-6 and J is TRBJ2-3; no firm D call. Germline loops: CDR1 SGHDT, CDR2 YYEEEE. V was clipped by 1 base and J by 0 bases, with 3 bases between them. CDR3 length equals 13 residues. CDR3 sequence reads: CASSLYSTDTQYF. In nucleotides, the CDR3 is TGTGCCAGCAGCTTGTACAGCACAGATACGCAGTATTTT.

The chain is built from TRBV27 and TRBJ1-4; unclear D gene. The CDR3 covers 13 residues. Per the germline V gene, CDR1 is MNHEY and CDR2 is SMNVEV (reference sequence). Trimming shortened V by 6 bases and J by 7 bases, and 12 bases separated the two germline ends. The CDR3 reads CASRPYKVEKLFF. The CDR3 nucleotides read TGTGCCAGCAGACCATACAAGGTTGAAAAACTGTTTTTT.